The sequence of this TCR beta chain was determined in a study of low-dose radiotherapy and immunotherapy resistance in tumors (dated by TCRdb to 2022 to 2024). The study in broad terms: In Cohort 1, 0.5 Gy per fraction was delivered every 2 weeks, and a total PTV dose of 6.5 Gy was prescribed. In Cohort 2, 1 Gy per fraction was delivered every two weeks, for a total of 13 Gy over 26 weeks. Patients were given nivolumab as a 240 mg flat dose every two weeks and ipilimumab at 1 mg/kg every six weeks, with both drugs delivered intravenously. Intravenous cyclophosphamide at 200 mg/m2 was administered every two weeks, one day ahead of each radiation and immunotherapy administration. Aspirin 300 mg was taken orally once daily by patients for four cycles, starting on cycle 1 day 1. The trial did not randomize participants into treatment groups. Eight patients were included in the translational analysis: three from the first dose cohort and the first five from the second dose cohort.

As for this clonotype: The antigen it binds to is not known. No base quality information exists; no much larger clone differs at one position.

The listed sequencing device is Illumina HiSeq 2500. Superscript III and a set of TRAV- and TRBV-specific primers were used to synthesize first-strand cDNA, so that both TCRalpha and TCRbeta chains were covered. A roughly 18-cycle PCR with Phusion amplified the TCRs, pairing a constant-region primer with the adapter that was attached to the V primers. Amplification of the isolated mRNA was done with the MessageAmp II aRNA Amplification Kit, which involved a roughly 16-hour in vitro transcription at 37 degrees C. mRNA for TCR sequencing was isolated with the Dynabeads mRNA DIRECT Purification Kit. Indexed Illumina adapters were added in a second Phusion PCR of roughly 26 cycles, after which AMPure XP beads were used to purify the products. The authors' analysis ran thus. Using custom Perl scripts, TCR sequences that encoded the same protein were pooled, out-of-frame sequences were dropped, and the abundance of each clonotype was calculated. Any TCR sequence backed by just one read was left out of the analysis. Among the metrics used to describe the repertoires were Shannon entropy, Gini index, clonality, richness, and the frequency of TCRs shared between repertoires. The raw public data were reprocessed by TCRdb itself: fastp quality trimming at Q25, MiXCR clonotype calling, in-frame beta chains only. For every CDR3 protein sequence, its rows merge into one entry that carries the most common genes and DNA. The V and J calls and clone size are TCRdb's, not the authors'. Across this sample there are 50,000 or so distinct CDR3 sequences, with under 30% seen only once. The biggest ten clones account for around 6.5% of the sample.

The sample's time point label is to be understood as: after trial treatment. The sample's treatment or condition label, decoded: LDRT plus nivolumab, ipilimumab, low-dose cyclophosphamide and aspirin (RACIN trial). The donors came from RACIN, which was a single-arm phase I dose-escalation trial that paired nivolumab and ipilimumab with aspirin, low-dose cyclophosphamide and low-dose radiotherapy. Patients were eligible if they had advanced solid tumors that were TIL-negative. The source is a male donor with prostate cancer. The sample consisted of PBMCs, taken after low-dose radiotherapy plus immunotherapy.

The DNA sequence is given as TGTGCCAGCACACCCCGGGGAGGACGCAATGAGCAGTTCTTC. Protein translation: CASTPRGGRNEQFF. The chain uses TRBV28 and TRBJ2-1, with a tentative D gene TRBD2 over 6 matching bases. Trimming at the junction amounts to 7 bases on V and 6 bases on J, and the germline ends lie 16 bases apart. From its cysteine to its phenylalanine, the CDR3 spans 14 amino acids. Of the read, only the CDR3 DNA is kept; its 42 bases are in frame from base 1. Taken from the germline V gene, the CDR1 and CDR2 loops are MDHEN and SYDVKM.